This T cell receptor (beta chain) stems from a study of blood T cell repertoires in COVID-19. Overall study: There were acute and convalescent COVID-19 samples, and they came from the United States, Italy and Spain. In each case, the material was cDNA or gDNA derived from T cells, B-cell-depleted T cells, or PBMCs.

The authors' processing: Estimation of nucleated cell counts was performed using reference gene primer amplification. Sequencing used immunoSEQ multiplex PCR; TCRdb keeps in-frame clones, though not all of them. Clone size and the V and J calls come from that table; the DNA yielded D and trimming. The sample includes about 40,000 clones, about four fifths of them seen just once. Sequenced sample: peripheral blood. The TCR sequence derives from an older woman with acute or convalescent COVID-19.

DNA of the CDR3: TGTGCCAGCATTTGGACTAGCGGAAACAATGAGCAGTTCTTC. It encodes CASIWTSGNNEQFF. V usage is TRBV6-5 and J usage is TRBJ2-1; 10 bases line up with TRBD2. The V segment lost 7 bases and the J segment 5 bases; nucleotides outside the gene matches: 5. CDR1 MNHEY and CDR2 SVGAGI come from the germline V gene. CDR3 length equals 14 residues.